This T cell receptor beta chain derives from a study of T cell responses to AZD1222 COVID-19 vaccine. Findings and limits, study-wide: Spike-specific TCR breadth and depth rose after two AZD1222 doses.

Here immunoSEQ multiplex PCR was the method, and the copy in TCRdb shows in-frame clones only, minus some. In the table there are some 130,000 clones, around nine tenths of which are singletons. As regards this clone: Its target is unknown.

Germline CDR1 is LGHNA and CDR2 is YSLEER. Trimming left V 2 bases short and J 0 bases short, with 14 bases between. The CDR3 runs to 17 residues. This chain joins TRBV4-3 and TRBJ2-4; TRBD1 might be the D (5 bases). The source of this sequence is an adult in good health. Sample: peripheral blood, taken on day 0 of AZD1222 vaccination. The CDR3 region is CASSQQPTVIAKNIQYF. CDR3 in DNA: TGCGCCAGCAGCCAACAGCCGACAGTTATAGCCAAAAACATTCAGTACTTC.